This passage covers 20 T cell receptor beta chains from one sample sequenced in a study of identical twins (dated by TCRdb to the mid-2010s). Library preparation used 5' RACE. The sample was run on an Illumina HiSeq 2000. TCRdb's own reprocessing of the public reads used fastp at Q25 and MiXCR and kept productive beta chains. Each entry is one CDR3 protein sequence, shown with its most common DNA and genes. The sample records roughly 250,000 distinct CDR3 sequences, 5.5% to 8% of which are singletons. Approximately 3.6% of the sample is in the top ten clones. Separately, the same data were catalogued under a study of yellow fever vaccine responses in identical twins.

Sequencing was done on a sample of memory (CD45RO+) T cells sorted from blood. The intended sense of this specimen's cell subset or site label: CD45RO+ enriched T cells. The receptors originated from a woman younger than 35 in good health.

This clonotype turned up a few times. The V gene is TRBV7-3, the J gene TRBJ2-1; D remains ambiguous. V was shortened by 5 bases and J by 0 bases, with 11 bases between the two germline ends. The CDR3 is 15 amino acids. Germline CDR1 is SGHTA and CDR2 is FQGTGA. CDR3 sequence reads: CASSLTPSSYNEQFF. CDR3 sequence (DNA): TGTGCCAGCAGCCTGACACCGAGCTCCTACAATGAGCAGTTCTTC.

This clonotype has ten or more counts. The genes are TRBV12-3 or TRBV12-4 and TRBJ2-1, with 11 bases that match TRBD2. V was clipped by 6 bases and J by 0 bases; unmatched bases: 7. This CDR3 comprises 17 residues. CDR3 in amino acids: CASRPTSGVSSYNEQFF. The CDR3 DNA reads as TGTGCCAGCAGACCGACTAGCGGGGTGAGCTCCTACAATGAGCAGTTCTTC.

The rearrangement uses TRBV7-2 and TRBJ1-1; TRBD1 matches at 7 bases. Germline assignment: CDR1 SGHTA and CDR2 FQGNSA. Trimming at V came to 5 bases and at J to 0 bases, leaving 6 bases not matched to a gene. The CDR3 length is 15 residues. For the CDR3, the DNA is TGTGCCAGCAGCGTATCGACAGGGCTGAACACTGAAGCTTTCTTT. Translated: CASSVSTGLNTEAFF.

This chain uses TRBV6-4 with TRBJ2-3; TRBD1 aligns across 9 bases. The CDR3 runs 15 residues. J gave up 6 bases and V 5 bases, and 9 bases lay outside the gene matches. Germline CDR1 MRHNA, CDR2 SNTAGT. As DNA, the CDR3 is TGTGCCAGCAGTCCGGGACAGGGAGCAGCGGATACGCAGTATTTT. As protein: CASSPGQGAADTQYF.

This clonotype was observed a handful of times. The CDR3 DNA is TGCGCCAGCAGCTTGGAGGGGGTCAATCAGCCCCAGCATTTT. Translating gives CASSLEGVNQPQHF. V and J are TRBV5-1 and TRBJ1-5, with D possibly TRBD1 on 6 matching bases. V was clipped by 0 bases and J by 3 bases, with 7 bases between them. The CDR3 is made up of 14 amino acids. The germline V gene has CDR1 SGHRS and CDR2 YFSETQ.

This clonotype was seen repeatedly, ten times or more. The chain recombines TRBV11-3 with TRBJ2-1, with 8 bases aligning to TRBD2. Trimming cost V 8 bases and J 9 bases; bases outside gene matches: 9. The CDR3 consists of 13 residues. Germline V gene data show CDR1 as SGHNT and CDR2 as YENEEA. The CDR3 DNA reads as TGTGCCAGCGGTAACGGGGGGGGCGGTGAGCAGTTCTTC. Translated: CASGNGGGGEQFF. The variable domain in full, with the rest retrieved from reference TRBV11-3 and TRBJ2-1, is EAGVVQSPRYKIIEKKQPVAFWCNPISGHNTLYWYLQNLGQGPELLIRYENEEAVDDSQLPKDRFSAERLKGVDSTLKIQPAELGDSAVYLCASGNGGGGEQFFGPGTRLTVL.

The chain joins TRBV7-2 to TRBJ2-3, with 8 nucleotides matching TRBD2. The CDR3 runs to 15 residues. Germline CDR1 is SGHTA and CDR2 is FQGNSA. V was clipped by 2 bases and J by 0 bases; unmatched bases: 1. CDR3 region: CASSLSGSSTDTQYF. CDR3 DNA sequence: TGTGCCAGCAGCTTAAGCGGGAGTAGCACAGATACGCAGTATTTT.

The chain recombines TRBV3-1 with TRBJ2-1; no clear D. Trimming removed 0 bases at V and 0 bases at J, with 12 bases between. Germline V CDR1 and CDR2: LGHDT, YNNKEL (reference sequence). The CDR3 sequence is 17 residues long. CDR3 region: CASSQDAGSDSYNEQFF. In DNA, the CDR3 is TGTGCCAGCAGCCAAGATGCCGGGTCGGACTCCTACAATGAGCAGTTCTTC.

A few counts support this clonotype. The chain joins TRBV5-1 to TRBJ1-6, with 10 bases that match TRBD1. The ends lost 4 bases at V and 12 bases at J; junction bases unmatched: 7. There are 14 residues in the CDR3. Germline loops: CDR1 SGHRS, CDR2 YFSETQ. CDR3 in DNA: TGCGCCAGCAGCAGCTCCGGGACAGGGGTACCCCTCCACTTT. The encoded protein is CASSSSGTGVPLHF.

The rearrangement links TRBV9 to TRBJ1-2, with 8 bases that match TRBD1. V lost 2 bases to trimming and J lost 8 bases; unmatched junction nucleotides: 11. The CDR3 spans 15 residues. The germline CDR1 and CDR2 sequences are SGDLS and YYNGEE. This chain's CDR3 is CASSVGQATLWGYTF. CDR3 DNA sequence: TGTGCCAGCAGCGTGGGACAGGCCACCCTCTGGGGCTACACCTTC.

This clonotype was observed a few times. The rearrangement uses TRBV6-1 and TRBJ2-7, with 7 positions matching TRBD1. This CDR3 has 13 amino acids. V dropped 7 bases and J dropped 0; count of bases not matched to a gene: 3. In germline, CDR1 is MNHNS, CDR2 SASEGT. CDR3 sequence reads: CASKGASSYEQYF. The CDR3 region has the DNA TGTGCCAGCAAGGGGGCGAGCTCCTACGAGCAGTACTTC.

The chain combines TRBV14 with TRBJ1-2, with 8 positions matching TRBD1. From germline, CDR1 is SGHDN and CDR2 FVKESK. J was trimmed by 0 bases and V by 5 bases; bases with no gene match: 5. There are 15 residues in the CDR3. CDR3 sequence reads: CASSFQGAANYGYTF. DNA of the CDR3: TGTGCCAGCAGCTTTCAGGGGGCTGCTAACTATGGCTACACCTTC.

This clonotype was seen at least ten times. The chain employs TRBV12-3 or TRBV12-4 and TRBJ2-3; D gene ambiguous. Trimming removed 0 bases from V and 5 bases from J, with 15 bases in between. The CDR3 has 16 amino acids. Here the CDR3 reads CASSLAGARILDTQYF. CDR3 nucleotides: TGTGCCAGCAGTTTAGCGGGTGCCCGGATCCTAGATACGCAGTATTTT.

The chain links TRBV6-5 to TRBJ2-2; D gene ambiguous. Deletions cut 1 base from V and 4 bases from J, with 16 bases between. This CDR3 has 17 residues. Germline lookup yields CDR1 MNHEY and CDR2 SVGAGI. CDR3 nucleotides: TGTGCCAGCAGTTACTTTGGCGCCACAGAGGTCACCGGGGAGCTGTTTTTT. It is translated as CASSYFGATEVTGELFF.

This clonotype has a count of ten or more. V gene TRBV12-3 or TRBV12-4 combines with J gene TRBJ1-6; D call uncertain. The V end was cut by 0 bases, the J end by 5 bases, with 8 bases between. CDR3 length equals 15 residues. The CDR3: CASSLAGGDNSPLHF. The CDR3, as DNA: TGTGCCAGCAGTTTAGCCGGAGGTGATAATTCACCCCTCCACTTT.

This clonotype was recorded at least ten times. This chain links TRBV28 with TRBJ2-1; no clear D gene. V shed 3 bases and J shed 0 bases, with 12 bases lying between them. Germline assignment: CDR1 MDHEN and CDR2 SYDVKM. The CDR3 has 16 residues. The CDR3: CASSFFSYSSYNEQFF. The CDR3 DNA follows: TGTGCCAGCAGTTTTTTCTCCTACAGCTCCTACAATGAGCAGTTCTTC.

In its sample, this clonotype was seen many times. This chain uses TRBV20-1 with TRBJ2-1; D ambiguous. The germline V gene has CDR1 DFQATT and CDR2 SNEGSKA (reference sequence). The CDR3 spans 15 residues. The V end lost 1 base, the J end lost 0 bases, and 10 bases lay between the germline ends. Written as DNA, the CDR3 is TGCAGTGCTAGAGTCGGCTCTGGCTCCTACAATGAGCAGTTCTTC. Amino acid sequence: CSARVGSGSYNEQFF.

The table lists this clonotype with many counts. This rearrangement joins TRBV12-3 or TRBV12-4 to TRBJ1-1; D is possibly TRBD1 (6 bases). Trimming removed 7 bases at V and 0 bases at J, with 15 bases between. The CDR3 spans 15 residues. CDR3 DNA sequence: TGTGCCAGCAACCAATTAAAGGGGGTGAACACTGAAGCTTTCTTT. Protein product: CASNQLKGVNTEAFF.

This clonotype was detected a few times. This chain links TRBV6-5 with TRBJ1-2, with D tentatively TRBD1 (5 bases). Germline loops: CDR1 MNHEY, CDR2 SVGAGI. The CDR3 has 15 amino acids. Trimming removed 8 bases at V and 2 bases at J, with 18 bases between. DNA for the CDR3: TGTGCCAGCGTTAACCCAGTCGGGGCAAACTATGGCTACACCTTC. This translates into CASVNPVGANYGYTF.

This clonotype was counted only a few times. This rearrangement joins TRBV7-6 to TRBJ2-5; 13 bases line up with TRBD2. Germline V lookup: CDR1 SGHVS, CDR2 FNYEAQ. Germline trimming cut 6 bases from V and 6 bases from J; bases unmatched to any gene: 10. CDR3 length equals 16 residues. The CDR3 coding sequence is TGTGCCAGCAGTCTCGGACTAGCGGGAGCGTTACAGACCCAGTACTTC. This translates into CASSLGLAGALQTQYF.